The 4 T cell receptor beta chains listed next were all sequenced from one sample in a study of OX40 agonist ivuxolimab in advanced cancers. Generated by immunoSEQ multiplex PCR, the TCRdb table keeps only in-frame clones and is missing some. Of roughly 41,000 clones in the sample, about 72% were seen once. Sequenced material: CD4+ or CD8+ T cells sorted from blood, taken in a trial of the OX40 agonist ivuxolimab. Every receptor here comes from an adult with an advanced solid tumor such as melanoma, head and neck, liver or kidney cancer.

The V and J genes are TRBV2 and TRBJ2-1; 8 nucleotides match TRBD2. From germline, CDR1 is SNHLY and CDR2 FYNNEI. This CDR3 is built from 13 residues. The DNA of the CDR3 is TGTGCGAGCCTGACTAGCGAATACAATGAGCAGTTCTTC. It yields the protein CASLTSEYNEQFF.

The chain is built from TRBV30 and TRBJ1-5; the D gene is possibly TRBD1 (5 bases). Looked up from germline, CDR1 is GTSNPN and CDR2 is SVGIG (reference sequence). Trimming stripped 1 base from V and 5 bases from J, with 9 bases between. CDR3 size: 13 residues. This chain's CDR3 is CAWSEQGHQPQHF. DNA of the CDR3: TGTGCCTGGAGTGAGCAGGGACATCAGCCCCAGCATTTT.

In nucleotides, the CDR3 is TGTGCCAGTAGTATGTATGGGATGGGCGAGCAGTACTTC. This gives the protein CASSMYGMGEQYF. The rearrangement links TRBV19 to TRBJ2-5; D remains ambiguous. The J call may be incorrect, as the DNA end agrees better with TRBJ2-7. The V gene's germline CDR1 is LNHDA and CDR2 SQIVND (reference sequence). CDR3 size: 13 residues.

V gene TRBV4-1 combines with J gene TRBJ2-2, with D tentatively TRBD2 (7 bases). Trimming took off 0 bases at V and 4 bases at J, with 12 bases between the two ends. This CDR3 is 16 amino acids long. CDR1 and CDR2 (germline): MGHRA, YSYEKL. CDR3 protein: CASSQDRGGGTGELFF. The CDR3 region has the DNA TGCGCCAGCAGCCAAGATCGAGGGGGGGGCACCGGGGAGCTGTTTTTT.